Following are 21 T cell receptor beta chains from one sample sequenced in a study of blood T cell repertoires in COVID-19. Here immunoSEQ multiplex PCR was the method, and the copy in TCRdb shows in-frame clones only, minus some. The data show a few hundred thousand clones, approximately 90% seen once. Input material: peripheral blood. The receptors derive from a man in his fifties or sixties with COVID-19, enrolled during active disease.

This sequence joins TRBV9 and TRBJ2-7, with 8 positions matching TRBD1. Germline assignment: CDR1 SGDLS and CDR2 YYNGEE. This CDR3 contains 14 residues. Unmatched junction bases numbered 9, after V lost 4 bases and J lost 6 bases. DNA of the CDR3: TGTGCCAGCAGCCGGGACAGGCAGAATGGCGAGCAGTACTTC. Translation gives CASSRDRQNGEQYF.

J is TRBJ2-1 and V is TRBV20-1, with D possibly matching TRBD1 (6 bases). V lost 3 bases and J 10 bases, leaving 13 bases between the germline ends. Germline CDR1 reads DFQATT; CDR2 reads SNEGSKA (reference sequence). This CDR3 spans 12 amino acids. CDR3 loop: CSASQGGNEQFF. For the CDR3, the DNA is TGCAGTGCTAGTCAAGGGGGAAACGAGCAGTTCTTC.

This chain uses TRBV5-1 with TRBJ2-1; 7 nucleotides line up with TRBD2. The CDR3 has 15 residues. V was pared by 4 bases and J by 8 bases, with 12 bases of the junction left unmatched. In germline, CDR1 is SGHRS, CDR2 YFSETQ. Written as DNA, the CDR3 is TGCGCCAGCAGCCCGGGGCTAGCGGTCTGGGATGAGCAGTTCTTC. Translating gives CASSPGLAVWDEQFF.

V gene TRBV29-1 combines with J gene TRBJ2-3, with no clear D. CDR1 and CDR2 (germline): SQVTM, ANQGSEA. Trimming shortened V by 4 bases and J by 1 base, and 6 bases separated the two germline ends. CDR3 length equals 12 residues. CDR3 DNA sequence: TGCAGCGTTGGCCCAGGCACAGATACGCAGTATTTT. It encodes CSVGPGTDTQYF.

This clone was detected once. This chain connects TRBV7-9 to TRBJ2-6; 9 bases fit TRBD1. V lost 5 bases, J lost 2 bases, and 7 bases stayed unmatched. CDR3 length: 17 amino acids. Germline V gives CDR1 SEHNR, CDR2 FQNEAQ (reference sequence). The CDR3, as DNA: TGTGCCAGCAGCAGCACAGGGGGCGTTGCTGGGGCCAACGTCCTGACTTTC. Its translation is CASSSTGGVAGANVLTF.

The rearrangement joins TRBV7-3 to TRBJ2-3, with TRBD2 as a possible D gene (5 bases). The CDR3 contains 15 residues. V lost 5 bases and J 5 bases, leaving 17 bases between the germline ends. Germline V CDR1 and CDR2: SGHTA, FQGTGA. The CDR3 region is CASSRGPGAGDTQYF. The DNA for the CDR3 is TGTGCCAGCAGCCGGGGTCCCGGAGCTGGAGATACGCAGTATTTT.

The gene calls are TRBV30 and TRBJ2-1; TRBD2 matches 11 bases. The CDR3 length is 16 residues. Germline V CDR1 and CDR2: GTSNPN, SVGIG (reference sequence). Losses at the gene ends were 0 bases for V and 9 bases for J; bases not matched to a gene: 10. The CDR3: CAWSVGLAGGYSEQFF. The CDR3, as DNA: TGTGCCTGGAGTGTAGGGCTAGCGGGAGGATACTCTGAGCAGTTCTTC.

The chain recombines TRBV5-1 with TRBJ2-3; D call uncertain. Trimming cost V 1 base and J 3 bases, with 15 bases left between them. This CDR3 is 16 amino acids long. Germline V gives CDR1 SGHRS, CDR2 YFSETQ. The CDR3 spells CASSLLGSRQTDTQYF. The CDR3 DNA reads TGCGCCAGCAGCTTGTTGGGCAGCCGCCAGACAGATACGCAGTATTTT.

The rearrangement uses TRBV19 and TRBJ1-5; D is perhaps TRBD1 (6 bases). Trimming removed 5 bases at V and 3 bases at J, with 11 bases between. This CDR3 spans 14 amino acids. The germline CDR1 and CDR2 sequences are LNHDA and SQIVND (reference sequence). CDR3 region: CASSVRGINQPQHF. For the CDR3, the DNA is TGTGCCAGTAGTGTCAGGGGAATCAATCAGCCCCAGCATTTT. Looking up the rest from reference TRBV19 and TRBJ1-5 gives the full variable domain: DGGITQSPKYLFRKEGQNVTLSCEQNLNHDAMYWYRQDPGQGLRLIYYSQIVNDFQKGDIAEGYSVSREKKESFPLTVTSAQKNPTAFYLCASSVRGINQPQHFGDGTRLSIL.

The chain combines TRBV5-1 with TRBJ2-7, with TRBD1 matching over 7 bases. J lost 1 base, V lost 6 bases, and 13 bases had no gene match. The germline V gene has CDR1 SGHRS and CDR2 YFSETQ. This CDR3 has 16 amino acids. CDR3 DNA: TGCGCCAGCAACGCCGAAAGGGACAGCCCGTCCTACGAGCAGTACTTC. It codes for CASNAERDSPSYEQYF.

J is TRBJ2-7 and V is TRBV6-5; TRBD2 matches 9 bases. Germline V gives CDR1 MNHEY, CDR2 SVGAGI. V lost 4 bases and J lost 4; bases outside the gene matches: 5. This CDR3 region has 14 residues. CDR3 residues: CASSFSGGSYEQYF. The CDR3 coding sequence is TGTGCCAGCAGTTTTAGCGGGGGAAGTTACGAGCAGTACTTC.

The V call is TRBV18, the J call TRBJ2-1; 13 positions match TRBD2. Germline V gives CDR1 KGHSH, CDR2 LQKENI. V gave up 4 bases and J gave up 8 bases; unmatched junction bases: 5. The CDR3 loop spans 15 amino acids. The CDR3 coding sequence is TGTGCCAGCTCACTACTAGCGGGAGGGTCGGATGAGCAGTTCTTC. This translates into CASSLLAGGSDEQFF. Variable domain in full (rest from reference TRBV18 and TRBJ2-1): NAGVMQNPRHLVRRRGQEARLRCSPMKGHSHVYWYRQLPEEGLKFMVYLQKENIIDESGMPKERFSAEFPKEGPSILRIQQVVRGDSAAYFCASSLLAGGSDEQFFGPGTRLTVL.

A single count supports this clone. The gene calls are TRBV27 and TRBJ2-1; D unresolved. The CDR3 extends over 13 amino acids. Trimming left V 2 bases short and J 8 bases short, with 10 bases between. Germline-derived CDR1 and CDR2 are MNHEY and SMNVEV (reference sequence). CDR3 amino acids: CASSLTPHDEQFF. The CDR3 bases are TGTGCCAGCAGTTTAACTCCTCACGATGAGCAGTTCTTC.

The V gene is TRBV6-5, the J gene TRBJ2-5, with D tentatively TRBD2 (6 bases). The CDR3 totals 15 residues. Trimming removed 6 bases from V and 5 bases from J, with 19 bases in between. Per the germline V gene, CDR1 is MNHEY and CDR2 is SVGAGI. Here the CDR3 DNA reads TGTGCCAGCAGCCGATCCTCAGGAGGGCAGGAGACCCAGTACTTC. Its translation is CASSRSSGGQETQYF.

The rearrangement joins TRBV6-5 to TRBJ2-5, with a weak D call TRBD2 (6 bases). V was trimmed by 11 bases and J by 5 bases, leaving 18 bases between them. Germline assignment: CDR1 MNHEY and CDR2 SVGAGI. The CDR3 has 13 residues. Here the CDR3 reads CAASGPPRETQYF. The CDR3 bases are TGTGCCGCCAGCGGGCCCCCGAGGGAGACCCAGTACTTC.

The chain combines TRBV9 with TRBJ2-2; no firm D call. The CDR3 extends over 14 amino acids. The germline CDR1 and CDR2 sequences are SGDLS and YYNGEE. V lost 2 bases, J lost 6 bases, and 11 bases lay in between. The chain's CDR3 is CASSVTSWAGELFF. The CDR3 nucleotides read TGTGCCAGCAGCGTGACTTCGTGGGCCGGGGAGCTGTTTTTT.

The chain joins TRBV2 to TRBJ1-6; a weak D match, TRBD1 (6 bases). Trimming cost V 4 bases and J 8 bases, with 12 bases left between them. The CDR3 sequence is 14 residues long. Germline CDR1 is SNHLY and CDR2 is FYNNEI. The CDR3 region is CASSGQGRDSPLHF. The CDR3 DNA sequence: TGTGCCAGCAGTGGGCAGGGGCGAGATTCACCCCTCCACTTT.

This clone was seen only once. CDR3 loop: CASSSRVSEAFF. CDR3 nucleotides: TGTGCCAGCAGCTCCAGGGTGTCGGAAGCTTTCTTT. The chain is built from TRBV7-8 and TRBJ1-1, with D perhaps matching TRBD1 (5 bases). Per germline, CDR1 SGHVS and CDR2 FQNEAQ. The CDR3 contains 12 residues. Trimming pared 4 bases from V and 8 bases from J, leaving 11 bases between. Looking up the rest from reference TRBV7-8 and TRBJ1-1 gives the full variable domain: GAGVSQSPRYKVAKRGQDVALRCDPISGHVSLFWYQQALGQGPEFLTYFQNEAQLDKSGLPSDRFFAERPEGSVSTLKIQRTQQEDSAVYLCASSSRVSEAFFGQGTRLTVV.

CDR3 in DNA: TGTGCCAGCAGCTTAGACGTGGCCCTGGGGGGTCAGCCCCAGCATTTT. This encodes CASSLDVALGGQPQHF. This chain connects TRBV7-8 to TRBJ1-5; D possibly corresponds to TRBD1 (5 bases). Germline values: CDR1 SGHVS, CDR2 FQNEAQ. This CDR3 contains 16 residues. V gave up 1 base and J gave up 6 bases, with 16 bases separating them.

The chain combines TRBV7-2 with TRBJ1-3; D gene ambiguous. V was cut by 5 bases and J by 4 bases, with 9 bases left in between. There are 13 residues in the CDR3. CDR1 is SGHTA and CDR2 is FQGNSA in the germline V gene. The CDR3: CASSPQSGNTIYF. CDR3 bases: TGTGCCAGCAGCCCGCAGTCGGGAAACACCATATATTTT. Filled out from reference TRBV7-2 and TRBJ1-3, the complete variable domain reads GAGVSQSPSNKVTEKGKDVELRCDPISGHTALYWYRQSLGQGLEFLIYFQGNSAPDKSGLPSDRFSAERTGGSVSTLTIQRTQQEDSAVYLCASSPQSGNTIYFGEGSWLTVV.

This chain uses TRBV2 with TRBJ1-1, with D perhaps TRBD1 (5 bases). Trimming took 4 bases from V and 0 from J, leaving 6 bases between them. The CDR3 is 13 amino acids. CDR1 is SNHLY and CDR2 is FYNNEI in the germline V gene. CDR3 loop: CASSAGVNTEAFF. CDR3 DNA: TGTGCCAGCAGTGCGGGGGTGAACACTGAAGCTTTCTTT.